This is a list of T cell receptor beta chains from one sample in a study of OX40 agonist ivuxolimab in advanced cancers. Produced via immunoSEQ multiplex PCR; TCRdb's table is partial and in-frame only. Among around 80,000 clones listed, about 91% were seen once. The sample was CD4+ or CD8+ T cells sorted from blood, taken in a trial of the OX40 agonist ivuxolimab. The receptors were gathered from an adult with an advanced solid tumor such as melanoma, head and neck, liver or kidney cancer. Both conserved end residues are part of each CDR3. Each record gives: clone size, V gene, D gene, J gene, CDR3 DNA, CDR3 protein. D genes are given only for firm matches. Where a row states a size, it is once, few, many or the class of an expanded clone; other rows omit it.

size: -; V: TRBV7-9; D: TRBD1; J: TRBJ1-5; DNA: TGTGCCAGCAGCCTAGGGGACAGCCCCAACAATTTT; CDR3: CASSLGDSPNNF
size: -; V: TRBV9; D: -; J: TRBJ2-2; DNA: TGTGCCAGCAGCGTACTCAACTCAGGCACCGGGGAGCTGTTTTTT; CDR3: CASSVLNSGTGELFF
size: -; V: TRBV5-8; D: -; J: TRBJ1-4; DNA: TGTGCCAGCAGCTTCAGCGGACCCAATGAAAAACTGTTTTTT; CDR3: CASSFSGPNEKLFF
size: -; V: TRBV5-1; D: TRBD2; J: TRBJ2-7; DNA: TGCGCCAGCAGCTTGCGGGGGATGGAGACTAGCGCAGACGAGCAGTACTTC; CDR3: CASSLRGMETSADEQYF
size: -; V: TRBV19; D: -; J: TRBJ1-5; DNA: TGTGCCAGTAGTATAGGCGGCACCGTCCCCAGTGGGCCCCAGCATTTT; CDR3: CASSIGGTVPSGPQHF
size: once; V: TRBV28; D: -; J: TRBJ2-7; DNA: TGTGCCAGCAGTTTAACGGGGCGCGGCTACGAGCAGTACTTC; CDR3: CASSLTGRGYEQYF
size: few; V: TRBV5-6; D: -; J: TRBJ1-3; DNA: TGTGCCAGCAGCCCATGGGCTGGAAACACCATATATTTT; CDR3: CASSPWAGNTIYF
size: -; V: TRBV28; D: -; J: TRBJ2-2; DNA: TGTGCCAGCAGTTCTGGACCTGCGAACACCGGGGAGCTGTTTTTT; CDR3: CASSSGPANTGELFF
size: -; V: TRBV7-2; D: TRBD2; J: TRBJ2-7; DNA: TGTGCCAGCAGCTTAAATTTCGGGAGGTACGAGCAGTACTTC; CDR3: CASSLNFGRYEQYF
size: once; V: TRBV18; D: -; J: TRBJ2-1; DNA: TGTGCCAGCTCACTACCGACAGAGTACAATGAGCAGTTCTTC; CDR3: CASSLPTEYNEQFF
size: -; V: TRBV5-1; D: TRBD1; J: TRBJ2-1; DNA: TGCGCCAGCAGCTTGACAGGGGCCAGCTCCTACAATGAGCAGTTCTTC; CDR3: CASSLTGASSYNEQFF
size: -; V: TRBV4-1; D: -; J: TRBJ2-7; DNA: TGCGCCAGCAGCCAGGCCTACTACGAGCAGTACTTC; CDR3: CASSQAYYEQYF
size: -; V: TRBV6-1; D: -; J: TRBJ1-4; DNA: TGTGCCAGCAGTGAGAGCCTGGGACTCGGGGGGGAAAAACTGTTTTTT; CDR3: CASSESLGLGGEKLFF
size: -; V: TRBV5-6; D: -; J: TRBJ2-7; DNA: TGTGCCAGCAGCTCTATCAGGGACAACTCCTACGAGCAGTACTTC; CDR3: CASSSIRDNSYEQYF
size: -; V: TRBV6-6; D: -; J: TRBJ2-5; DNA: TGTGCCAGCAAGGAAGGGGCCCGAGAGACCCAGTACTTC; CDR3: CASKEGARETQYF
size: -; V: TRBV19; D: -; J: TRBJ2-1; DNA: TGTGCCAGTAGTCCCCCCGGTACGACAGTTGAGCAGTTCTTC; CDR3: CASSPPGTTVEQFF
size: -; V: TRBV28; D: -; J: TRBJ1-3; DNA: TGTGCCAGCAGTAGCGCCCAGCAAGGAGGAAACACCATATATTTT; CDR3: CASSSAQQGGNTIYF